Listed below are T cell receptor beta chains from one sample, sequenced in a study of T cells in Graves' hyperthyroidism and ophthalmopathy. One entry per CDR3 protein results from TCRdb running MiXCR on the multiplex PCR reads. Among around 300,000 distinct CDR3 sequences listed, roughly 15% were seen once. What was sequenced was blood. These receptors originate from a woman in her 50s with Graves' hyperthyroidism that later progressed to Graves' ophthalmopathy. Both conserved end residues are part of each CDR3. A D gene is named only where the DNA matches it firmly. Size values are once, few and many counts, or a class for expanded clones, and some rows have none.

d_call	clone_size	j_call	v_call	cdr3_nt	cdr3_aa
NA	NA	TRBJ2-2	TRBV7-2	TGTGCCAGCAGCTTAGGCAAGGGTGCGAACACCGGGGAGCTGTTTTTT	CASSLGKGANTGELFF
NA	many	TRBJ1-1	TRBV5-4	TGTGCCAGCAGCCCCCTGCAGGGGACGGTGAACACTGAAGCTTTCTTT	CASSPLQGTVNTEAFF
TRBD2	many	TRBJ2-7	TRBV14	TGTGCCAGCAGCCCAGGACTAGCGGGAGACGAGCAGTACTTC	CASSPGLAGDEQYF
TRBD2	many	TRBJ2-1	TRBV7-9	TGTGCCAGCAGCTTCCCCGGGGAGGGGAGAGGGAACTACAATGAGCAGTTCTTC	CASSFPGEGRGNYNEQFF
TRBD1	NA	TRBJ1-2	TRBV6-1	TGTGCCAGCACCGGGAGGCAGGGGGACTATGGCTACACCTTC	CASTGRQGDYGYTF
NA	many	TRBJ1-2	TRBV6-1	TGTGCCAGCAGTCGAAATTTAGAAACAGGGAGAGTCTCTGGCTACACCTTC	CASSRNLETGRVSGYTF
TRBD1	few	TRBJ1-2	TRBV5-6	TGTGCCAGCAGCTTGGTAGTGGACAGGGACTATGGCTACACCTTC	CASSLVVDRDYGYTF
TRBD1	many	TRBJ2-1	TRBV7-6	TGTGCCAGCAGCAACAGGGGGAGCTCCTACAATGAGCAGTTCTTC	CASSNRGSSYNEQFF
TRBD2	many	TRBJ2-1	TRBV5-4	TGTGCCAGCACAAAAGCGGGAAACTCTAACAATGAGCAGTTCTTC	CASTKAGNSNNEQFF
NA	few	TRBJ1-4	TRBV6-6	TGTGCCAGCAGTTACAGCCGGAATAATGAAAAACTGTTTTTT	CASSYSRNNEKLFF
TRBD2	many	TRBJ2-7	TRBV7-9	TGTGCCAGCAGCTACACTAGCGGGAGGGCCCATGGGGAGCAGTACTTC	CASSYTSGRAHGEQYF
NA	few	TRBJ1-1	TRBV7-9	TGTGCCAGCAGCTTAGGGTTTGACACTGAAGCTTTCTTT	CASSLGFDTEAFF
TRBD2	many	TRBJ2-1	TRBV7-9	TGTGCCAGCAGCTTCTCGACTAGCGGGAGGGGCAGAGAGCAGTTCTTC	CASSFSTSGRGREQFF
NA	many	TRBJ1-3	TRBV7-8	TGTGCCAGCAGCTTAGAAGCAGGAACATTCTCTGGAAACACCATATATTTT	CASSLEAGTFSGNTIYF
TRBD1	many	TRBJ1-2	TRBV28	TGTGCCAGCAGTCCGCCGCGAGAGACAGGGAGCTATGGCTACACCTTC	CASSPPRETGSYGYTF
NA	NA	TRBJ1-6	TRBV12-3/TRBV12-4	TGTGCCAGCAGTCGCGAACGTAGCACACCCCTCCACTTT	CASSRERSTPLHF
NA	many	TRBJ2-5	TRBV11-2	TGTGCCAGCAGCCTCCTCTGGGGGCTAGGGGAGACCCAGTACTTC	CASSLLWGLGETQYF
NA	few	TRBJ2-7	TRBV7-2	TGTGCCAGCAGCTCCCTTTACTCGGGGGAGCAGTACTTC	CASSSLYSGEQYF
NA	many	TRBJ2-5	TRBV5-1	TGCGCCAGCAGCTGGGTGGGCTCTACAGAGACCCAGTACTTC	CASSWVGSTETQYF
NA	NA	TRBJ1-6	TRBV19	TGTGCCAGTAGTATGGACTTCCTTCCCCTCCACTTT	CASSMDFLPLHF
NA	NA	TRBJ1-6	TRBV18	TGTGCCAGCTCACCAGCGGGGTGGGGAGATTCACCCCTCCACTTT	CASSPAGWGDSPLHF
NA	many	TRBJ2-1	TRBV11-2	TGTGCCAGCAGCTTAAAACCTCCTGAGCAGTTCTTC	CASSLKPPEQFF
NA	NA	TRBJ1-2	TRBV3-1	TGTGCCAGCAGCCACGGGGACAACAATGGCTACACCTTC	CASSHGDNNGYTF
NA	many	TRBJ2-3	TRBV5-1	TGCGCCAGCAGGGACGGTCGAGGGAGCACAGATACGCAGTATTTT	CASRDGRGSTDTQYF